This paragraph reports one T cell receptor (beta chain). This sample is drawn from a study of blood T cell repertoires in COVID-19. Study details: Some COVID-19 samples were acute and others convalescent; all came from the United States, Italy and Spain. In each case, the material was cDNA or gDNA derived from T cells, B-cell-depleted T cells, or PBMCs.

V was cut by 1 base and J by 0 bases, with 15 bases left in between. The CDR3 is 17 residues long. Germline V gives CDR1 MGHRA, CDR2 YSYEKL. As originally analysed: By means of reference gene primer amplification, nucleated cell counts were estimated. The assay was immunoSEQ multiplex PCR, and TCRdb's table has in-frame clones only and misses some. That table gives V, J and clone size, and the DNA gave D and trimming. Altogether tens of thousands of clones are present, roughly 84% being singletons, with the ten largest covering roughly 5%. Sequencing used peripheral blood. The receptor was derived from an elderly woman with acute or convalescent COVID-19. The gene calls are TRBV4-1 and TRBJ1-2; D remains ambiguous. CDR3 nucleotide sequence: TGCGCCAGCAGCCAAGGTGTGTCCGGCGGAGCTAACTATGGCTACACCTTC. Translated: CASSQGVSGGANYGYTF.